A selection of T cell receptor beta chains follows, all from one sample in a study of OX40 agonist ivuxolimab in advanced cancers. Repertoires were generated with immunoSEQ multiplex PCR, while TCRdb's copy carries only in-frame clones and drops some. The sample holds approximately 24,000 clones; roughly 76% are singletons and the top ten take around 15%. Source: CD4+ or CD8+ T cells sorted from blood, taken in a trial of the OX40 agonist ivuxolimab. Receptors originate from an adult with an advanced solid tumor such as melanoma, head and neck, liver or kidney cancer. CDR3s include the opening cysteine and the closing phenylalanine or tryptophan. A D gene is named only where the DNA matches it firmly. Some rows mark clone size as missing; the rest say once, few, many or name a class of expanded clone.

TRBJ1-5,17,-,TRBV7-8,-,TGTGCCAGCAGCTTAGCCTCGACGTCAGGTAAAGATCAGCCCCAGCATTTT,CASSLASTSGKDQPQHF
TRBJ1-1,13,-,TRBV29-1,-,TGCAGCGTTGTGACCGGGTTGAACACTGAAGCTTTCTTT,CSVVTGLNTEAFF
TRBJ2-1,16,-,TRBV5-5,TRBD1,TGTGCCAGCAGCCAAACAGGGGGTGGGTCCTACAATGAGCAGTTCTTC,CASSQTGGGSYNEQFF
TRBJ2-3,15,-,TRBV6-5,TRBD1,TGTGCCAGCAGTTACTCACAGGGGTCCCCAGATACGCAGTATTTT,CASSYSQGSPDTQYF
TRBJ2-7,14,-,TRBV28,TRBD2,TGTGCCAGCAGTCCGCGGGGGGGGAACATCGAGCAGTACTTC,CASSPRGGNIEQYF
TRBJ2-7,13,-,TRBV27,-,TGTGCCAGCAGTTTGGGCGGTACCTACGAGCAGTACTTC,CASSLGGTYEQYF
TRBJ2-7,15,-,TRBV12-5,-,TGTGCTAGTGGTTTGGTACGGAACAGCTTTTACGAGCAGTACTTC,CASGLVRNSFYEQYF
TRBJ2-7,12,few,TRBV11-1,-,TGTGCCAGCAGCTCCACAGGGTACGAGCAGTACTTC,CASSSTGYEQYF
TRBJ2-2,15,-,TRBV27,-,TGTGCCAGCAGCGTATGGACGGGCGGCACCGGGGAGCTGTTTTTT,CASSVWTGGTGELFF
TRBJ2-7,13,-,TRBV7-7,-,TGTGCTAGCAGCTGGGACCTTTCCTACGAGCAGTACTTC,CASSWDLSYEQYF
TRBJ1-4,13,-,TRBV7-9,-,TGTGCCAGCAGCTTTGTCGGGGGCGAAAAACTGTTTTTT,CASSFVGGEKLFF
TRBJ2-2,14,once,TRBV19,TRBD1,TGTGCCAGTAGTAGGACAGGGGGGACCGGGGAGCTGTTTTTT,CASSRTGGTGELFF
TRBJ2-7,14,-,TRBV2,-,TGTGCCAGCAGTGAAATGGTTGGGAACTACGAGCAGTACTTC,CASSEMVGNYEQYF
TRBJ2-1,14,-,TRBV9,TRBD1,TGTGCCAGCAGCGTAGGGACAGGGCGTAATGAGCAGTTCTTC,CASSVGTGRNEQFF
TRBJ1-1,15,-,TRBV19,-,TGTGCCAGTAGGGGTCGGCAGGTTGTGGGCACTGAAGCTTTCTTT,CASRGRQVVGTEAFF
TRBJ1-5,12,-,TRBV30,-,TGTGCCTGGAGTGTACTTGATCAGCCCCAGCATTTT,CAWSVLDQPQHF
TRBJ1-1,12,-,TRBV4-1,-,TGCGCCAGCAGCCGAGGGGGGACTGAAGCTTTCTTT,CASSRGGTEAFF
TRBJ2-5,14,-,TRBV27,-,TGTGCCAGCAGCGGACAGAGGGATCAAGAGACCCAGTACTTC,CASSGQRDQETQYF
TRBJ1-3,15,-,TRBV4-1,-,TGCGCCAGCAGCCAAATCCATTTCTCTGGAAACACCATATATTTT,CASSQIHFSGNTIYF
TRBJ1-1,12,-,TRBV4-2,-,TGTGCCAGCAGCCAAGAAGGAGTACGGGCTTTCTTT,CASSQEGVRAFF
TRBJ2-1,13,-,TRBV19,TRBD1,TGTGGAACAGGGACAGCGGATTACAATGAGCAGTTCTTC,CGTGTADYNEQFF
TRBJ2-1,16,-,TRBV6-1,-,TGTGCCAGCAGTGAAGGGGAACTAACATGGGAGAATGAGCAGTTCTTC,CASSEGELTWENEQFF
TRBJ1-4,14,few,TRBV2,-,TGTGCCAGCAGCGACAGTGCAACTAATGAAAAACTGTTTTTT,CASSDSATNEKLFF
TRBJ2-7,14,-,TRBV5-1,-,TGCGCCAGCAGCTTGGACAGGGACCTATACGAGCAGTACTTC,CASSLDRDLYEQYF